Listed below are T cell receptor beta chains from one sample, sequenced in a study of Ad26.COV2.S vaccination and SARS-CoV-2 variants. Libraries were prepared by immunoSEQ multiplex PCR; TCRdb keeps only in-frame clonotypes and omits some of them. The table shows about 400,000 clones, with approximately 90% occurring only once. The starting material was peripheral blood, obtained in a trial of Ad26.COV2.S vaccine versus placebo. The receptors stem from a person aged 18-60 years who received the Ad26.COV2.S COVID-19 vaccine or a placebo. The CDR3 runs from the conserved cysteine through the conserved F or W. Each record gives: V gene, J gene, D gene, clone size, CDR3 DNA, CDR3 protein. D genes are given only for firm matches. For some rows the clone size is stated as once, few or many, or as a class when expanded; others skip it.

TRBV21-1	TRBJ2-7	.	once	TGTGCCAGCACCAGGCCATCCTACGAGCAGTACTTC	CASTRPSYEQYF
TRBV28	TRBJ2-7	.	.	TGTGCCAGCAGTTTACGGGGATACGAGCAGTACTTC	CASSLRGYEQYF
TRBV2	TRBJ2-5	TRBD2	once	TGTGCCAGCAGTGCGGGAGGGCTCGTGACCCAGTACTTC	CASSAGGLVTQYF
TRBV21-1	TRBJ1-3	.	.	TGTGCCAGCAGCTACCAAAGTGTCCGACAGGGGAATTGCGGAAACACCATATATTTT	CASSYQSVRQGNCGNTIYF
TRBV29-1	TRBJ2-7	TRBD2	.	TGCAGCGTTGAGATCGTAGGGACTAGCGACTCCTACGAGCAGTACTTC	CSVEIVGTSDSYEQYF
TRBV10-3	TRBJ1-3	.	.	TGTGCCATCAGACCGGACATTGGAAACACCATATATTTT	CAIRPDIGNTIYF
TRBV24-1	TRBJ2-1	TRBD2	.	TGTGCCACCAGTGCGCCTAGCGGGGTCTACAATGAGCAGTTCTTC	CATSAPSGVYNEQFF
TRBV9	TRBJ1-2	.	.	TGTGCCAGCAGCGCCGACAGATATGGCTACACCTTC	CASSADRYGYTF
TRBV19	TRBJ1-1	.	few	TGTGCCAGTAGTCTTCGGGACCGAGAGAACACTGAAGCTTTCTTT	CASSLRDRENTEAFF
TRBV27	TRBJ1-1	TRBD1	.	TGTGCCAGCAGTTTAAGTGAAGGAGACAGGGGGCCCATGAACACTGAAGCTTTCTTT	CASSLSEGDRGPMNTEAFF
TRBV4-3	TRBJ2-5	.	.	TGCGCCAGCAGCCCGGACCCTCCGCCCGGGGAGACCCAGTACTTC	CASSPDPPPGETQYF
TRBV15	TRBJ1-2	TRBD1	few	TGTGCCACCAGAAGTGGACAGGGACAAGATGGCTACACCTTC	CATRSGQGQDGYTF
TRBV5-1	TRBJ1-3	.	.	TGCGCCAGCAGCGTGGGCCTTAGCTCTGGAAACACCATATATTTT	CASSVGLSSGNTIYF
TRBV28	TRBJ2-7	.	.	TGTGCCAGCAGCGGACCGGTGTATGGGGACGACGAGCAGTACTTC	CASSGPVYGDDEQYF
TRBV7-2	TRBJ2-2	.	.	TGTGCCAGCAGCTTAGATGGCGGGATAAACACCGGGGAGCTGTTTTTT	CASSLDGGINTGELFF
TRBV4-1	TRBJ2-1	.	few	TGCGCCAGCAGCCAAGAGGGTTTGCGGGATATTGAGCAGTTCTTC	CASSQEGLRDIEQFF
TRBV18	TRBJ2-2	.	.	TGTGCCAGCTCACCACCGAACCCCCGAGGGCCCACCGGGGAGCTGTTTTTT	CASSPPNPRGPTGELFF
TRBV30	TRBJ2-1	TRBD2	.	TGTGCCTTTCTAGCGGGAGGAGGCCTATCCTACAATGAGCAGTTCTTC	CAFLAGGGLSYNEQFF
TRBV28	TRBJ2-3	TRBD1	.	TGTGCCAGCAGGCCGGCCGCCGGACAGGGTCCGGTGGATACGCAGTATTTT	CASRPAAGQGPVDTQYF
TRBV2	TRBJ1-5	.	.	TGTGCCAGCAGCCGGGGGGGAGGCCCCCAGCCCCAGCATTTT	CASSRGGGPQPQHF
TRBV27	TRBJ2-7	TRBD1	.	TGTGCCAGCAGTTTCCCGGGACAGGGCTCCTACGAGCAGTACTTC	CASSFPGQGSYEQYF
TRBV6-5	TRBJ1-4	.	.	TGTGCCTCCAAGGGCAGAGGGCAAGAAAAACTGTTTTTT	CASKGRGQEKLFF
TRBV29-1	TRBJ1-1	.	.	TGCAGCGTTAAAGGGACGCTGAACACTGAAGCTTTCTTT	CSVKGTLNTEAFF
TRBV5-1	TRBJ2-1	.	.	TGCGCCAGCAGCGGGGCCGGGACCTACAATGAGCAGTTCTTC	CASSGAGTYNEQFF
TRBV5-1	TRBJ2-1	TRBD2	.	TGCGCCAGCAGCAGCAGCGGGAGTGCTTATGAGCAGTTCTTC	CASSSSGSAYEQFF
TRBV25-1	TRBJ1-5	TRBD1	.	TGTGCCAGCGGCGTCAGGGGGGCTCATCAGCCCCAGCATTTT	CASGVRGAHQPQHF
TRBV3-1/TRBV3-2	TRBJ2-5	TRBD2	.	TGTGCCAGCAGCCCTGGTGGACTAGCGGAGACCCAGTACTTC	CASSPGGLAETQYF
TRBV5-1	TRBJ2-3	TRBD1	.	TGCGCCAGCAGCTTGAGGGGGACAGGGACGGATACGCAGTATTTT	CASSLRGTGTDTQYF
TRBV5-5	TRBJ2-5	.	.	TGTGCCAGCAGCTTGTTGGGGGTCCAAGAGACCCAGTACTTC	CASSLLGVQETQYF
TRBV5-4	TRBJ2-1	TRBD2	.	TGTGCCAGCAGAAAGACTAGCGGGAGGGCAAGCTCCTACAATGAGCAGTTCTTC	CASRKTSGRASSYNEQFF
TRBV7-6	TRBJ1-1	.	.	TGTGCCAGCAGCCGTGGACCCCTTGGGTTAGTTGTAACTGAAGCTTTCTTT	CASSRGPLGLVVTEAFF
TRBV30	TRBJ2-5	.	.	TGTGCCTGGAACAGCCTTGGGGGGACCCAGTACTTC	CAWNSLGGTQYF
TRBV3-1/TRBV3-2	TRBJ2-2	.	few	TGTGCCAGCAGCCAAGTTCGGAGGGAGCTGTTTTTT	CASSQVRRELFF
TRBV18	TRBJ2-3	.	.	TGTGCCAGCTCACCCCCCGTAACCACAGATACGCAGTATTTT	CASSPPVTTDTQYF
TRBV11-2	TRBJ1-3	.	.	TGTGCCAGCAGCTTAGCCCTCGAGGGTCCAACTCCTGGAAACACCATATATTTT	CASSLALEGPTPGNTIYF
TRBV7-3	TRBJ2-5	.	.	TGTGCCAGCAGCATAGGTCCCGGGCCCCAAGAGACCCAGTACTTC	CASSIGPGPQETQYF
TRBV7-9	TRBJ2-2	TRBD1	.	TGTGCCAGCAGCTCCACGGACAGGGGTAGGACCGGGGAGCTGTTTTTT	CASSSTDRGRTGELFF
TRBV18	TRBJ2-7	TRBD1	.	TGTGCCAGCTCACCTCTACCGGGACAGGGTCCCTACGAGCAGTACTTC	CASSPLPGQGPYEQYF
TRBV14	TRBJ2-5	.	.	TGTGCCAGCAGCCAAGTCTCGGGGGTTGGGACCCAGTACTTC	CASSQVSGVGTQYF